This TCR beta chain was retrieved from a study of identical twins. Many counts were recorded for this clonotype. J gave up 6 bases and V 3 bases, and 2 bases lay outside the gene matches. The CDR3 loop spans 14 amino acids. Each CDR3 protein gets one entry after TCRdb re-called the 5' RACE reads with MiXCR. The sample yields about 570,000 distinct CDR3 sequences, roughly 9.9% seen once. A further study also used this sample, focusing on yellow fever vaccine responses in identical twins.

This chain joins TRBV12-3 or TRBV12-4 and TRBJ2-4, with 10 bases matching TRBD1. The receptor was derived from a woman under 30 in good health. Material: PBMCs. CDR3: CASSFRDRGNIQYF. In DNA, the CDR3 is TGTGCCAGCAGTTTCCGGGACAGGGGAAACATTCAGTACTTC.